This paragraph covers one T cell receptor beta chain sequence. Its antigen has not been determined. No much larger clone exists at a distance of one base, and base qualities are not known. This entry is derived from a study of cytomegalovirus exposure and HLA in healthy donors listed by TCRdb under 2017. Some background on the complete study: An earlier analysis of several hundred of the donors reported more than 250 Gb of sequence data and approximately 110 million unique TCR beta sequences from 150 million to 200 million T cells. About 330 gigabases of sequencing data and around 88 million unique TCR sequences made up an early release that covered under 750 HLA-typed donors. Of the roughly 390 genotyped donors, less than 85% were placed in the genetic ancestry cluster associated with self-reported Caucasian donors. The study aimed to test whether cataloging public T cell receptors could reveal signatures of past pathogen exposure. The T cell repertoires of roughly 660 subjects were profiled by immunosequencing and related to cytomegalovirus serostatus. Along with the approximately 600-subject first cohort, a separate validation cohort of some 130 different subjects was used. To predict cytomegalovirus infection status, the study brought together high-throughput TCR immunosequencing, statistical association of individual TCRs with disease status, and machine learning. A later analysis re-examined previously published TCR beta repertoires from 610 or so donors and added high-resolution HLA genotyping to investigate patterns of TCR occurrence. In the later analysis, no new phenotypic data were used to find candidate immune exposures; instead, reliance was placed on TCR beta sequences and their occurrence across donors. An earlier analysis of 587 of the donors used high-throughput TCR beta sequencing to judge whether each TCR beta V gene segment behaved as functional or pseudogenic. Donor age, sex, ethnicity and CMV serostatus were collected together with the repertoire data. A later genetic analysis used genome-wide SNP genotypes for about 60% of the roughly 700 donors, treating that subset as a discovery cohort. All discovery cohort repertoires had been generated using a single sequencing platform. HLA typing included class I and class II loci at four-digit resolution. The number of typed donors differed by locus: about 620-630 for A, B, C, DRB1 and DQB1; some 500 for DQA1; around 610 for DPA1; and about 450 for DPB1. Roughly 5 DR-DQ haplotypes were handled as single units for association and clustering because linkage in the cohort was strong. Among under 450 genotyped donors of the cohort, an average of around 240,000 unique TCR beta nucleotide sequences were sequenced per donor, roughly 18% of them non-productive.

Summary of the overall study and its limitations: The authors suggested that the approach could potentially be extended to other disease states and immunological phenotypes. Compared with equally common non-associated chains, HLA-associated TCR beta chains in a later analysis were more clonally expanded and had lower generation probabilities. HLA typing was unavailable for some donors at each locus, so association tests used only the typed subset. In a later analysis, several top co-occurrence clusters were reported to appear linked to parvovirus B19, influenza, CMV and Epstein-Barr virus. Assigning TCR associations to individual alleles was difficult when HLA alleles, especially DR and DQ, strongly co-occurred. Because counts were too low, seventeen rarely observed V segments, including chromosome 9 orphons, were excluded from the earlier analysis of 587 of the donors. CMV serostatus was the only immune exposure information available for the cohort. Cytomegalovirus status was reported to be diagnosed by the classifier with high specificity and sensitivity in both the original and validation cohorts. The cohort was sequenced for TCR beta chains only, and without alpha or paired-chain data the features that could be detected were limited. The study listed 150 to 200 TCR beta chains as associated with cytomegalovirus. According to a later analysis, most CMV-associated TCR beta chains appeared to be HLA-restricted, and the HLA associations seemed to be driven largely by CMV exposure. In a later analysis, the rate of TCR association differed among HLA loci, with DRB1 alleles having the most associated TCRs and HLA-C alleles having the fewest. A later analysis associated about 17,000 TCR beta sequences with specific HLA alleles at a false discovery rate of 0.05. In vitro tests confirmed that a few of the cytomegalovirus-associated TCR beta chains recognize cytomegalovirus antigens. An earlier analysis of around 500 of the donors showed that most TCR beta V segments appeared in productive rearrangements either about 90% or about 30% of the time, which broadly matched IMGT annotations. Most TCR sequences were observed very rarely across donors, whereas some public TCRs were present in many individuals. An association between a missense DCLRE1C variant and V-gene and J-gene trimming of TCR beta chains was found in a later genetic analysis and replicated in an independent cohort. Roughly uniform sequencing depth across donors was assumed in presence/absence analyses, although this assumption may not hold. A further reported finding was that TCR beta sequences accurately predicted the HLA-A and HLA-B alleles for most subjects in the first cohort. In a later genetic analysis, fewer N-insertions in productive TCRs were reported among donors in an Asian-associated ancestry cluster than the roughly 640-donor mean. Correlated functional status among segregating V segments might reflect linkage disequilibrium, but an unknown experimental factor could not be ruled out. The sequencing pipeline was judged likely to have produced a cluster of highly shared sequence variants as a technical artifact.

Library preparation was by the immunoSEQ multiplex PCR assay. A mixture of 60 forward primers for TCR Vbeta segments and 13 reverse primers for TCR Jbeta segments was used in the multiplex PCR. The CDR3 region of rearranged TCR beta genes was amplified from genomic DNA with a multiplex PCR assay. On the Illumina HiSeq System, the amplified TCR beta libraries were sequenced as 87-base-pair reads. On the authors' methods: Across the 700 or so repertoires, a later analysis counted some 80 million unique TCR beta chains, 8.5 million to 12 million of which were shared by at least two donors. Raw reads were error-corrected and collapsed into unique sequences with a nearest-neighbor algorithm that merged closely related sequences to remove PCR and sequencing errors. CDR3 sequences were aligned to IMGT reference sequences to assign V, D and J gene segments. For a sequence to be retained, at least a six-nucleotide match to both a V gene segment and a J gene segment was required. A rearrangement was called productive if the CDR3 had no stop codons and remained in frame with V and J, and every other rearrangement was called non-productive. CDR3 was defined according to IMGT convention as the region running from the second conserved V-encoded cysteine to the conserved J-encoded phenylalanine. In an earlier analysis of 550 to 650 of the donors, sequences lacking an unambiguous match to a single V gene segment were excluded. An earlier analysis of 587 of the donors classified V segments as functional when productive rearrangements were above 56.7% and as segregating when the standard deviation between donors was above 5%. A statistical classification framework was built for diagnosing cytomegalovirus status from the catalog of TCR beta chain sequences. In a later analysis, TCR nucleotide sequences were compared against IMGT/GENE-DB human TR gene sequences so that V and J genes could be assigned. Using the TCRdist pipeline, a later analysis assigned CDR3 sequences along with most-parsimonious VDJ recombination scenarios. In a later analysis, every TCR beta chain was defined by the combination of its CDR3 amino acid sequence and its V-gene family, and reads without a unique V-gene family were dropped. In a later analysis, around 650 highly shared, low-generation-probability nucleotide sequences were removed to address suspected cross-contamination and a sequencing artifact. In a later analysis, a clonal expansion index for each public chain was calculated from normalized within-repertoire ranks of inferred template counts. In a later analysis, generation probabilities were computed with a VDJ recombination model fitted to out-of-frame rearrangements, and the resulting probabilities were checked against IGoR. In a later analysis, hypergeometric tests were used to score TCR-TCR, TCR-HLA and TCR-CMV co-occurrence, with a repertoire-size bias correction applied to TCR pairs. False discovery rates were estimated in a later analysis by permuting HLA or CMV assignments 20 times. In a later analysis, co-occurring TCRs were grouped using DBSCAN, and TCRdist sequence similarity was added for clustering within HLA-allele-positive subsets. Repertoires with fewer than 30,000 or more than 120,000 public chains were left out of co-occurrence clustering, as were four to six repertoires with anomalous nucleotide sharing. As stored in TCRdb, this immuneACCESS dataset retains in-frame rearrangements with V and J assigned. A fraction of the clones does not appear; measured against another copy, unresolved V genes explain less than half of the discrepancy, and the remainder lacks a known reason. Clonal size and the V and J genes are those of that table, whereas D and trimming came from the DNA. The sample has more than 60,000 clones on record, around four fifths of them singletons. The ten largest clones take up about 4.5% of the sample.

In total, roughly 670 healthy bone marrow donors made up the cohort. All cohort members were sampled while nominally healthy, although unrecorded immune exposures were likely present. The donor was CMV seronegative and was included in the group of several hundred seronegative cohort members. Each donor provided a peripheral blood sample, and peripheral blood mononuclear cells were used for TCR beta sequencing. Genomic DNA was extracted from the blood cell samples with the Qiagen DNeasy Blood Extraction Kit. The specimen was PBMCs. This clonotype originated in a woman in her twenties or thirties in good health and CMV-seronegative.

The DNA sequence is TGTGCCTGCGACGAACAGGGTAACGAGCAGTACTTC. Translated, it reads CACDEQGNEQYF. The chain is made from TRBV30 and TRBJ2-7; possibly the D gene is TRBD1, per 6 matching bases. Trimming costs V 6 bases and J 5 bases, and their ends lie 14 bases apart. The CDR3 holds 12 amino acids from the cysteine to the phenylalanine. Only the CDR3 DNA stays, 36 bases, in frame from base 1. The germline V gene (reference sequence) provides CDR1 GTSNPN and CDR2 SVGIG.